The TCR beta chain under discussion was sequenced for a study of blood T cell repertoires in COVID-19. The CDR3 length is 15 residues. Trimming left V 2 bases short and J 2 bases short, with 12 bases between. Germline V gene sequence: CDR1 SGHRS, CDR2 YFSETQ. Libraries were prepared by immunoSEQ multiplex PCR; TCRdb keeps only in-frame clonotypes and omits some of them. The data contain some 350,000 clones, 80% to 90% of them singletons. The source is a man aged 25-45 years who had recovered from COVID-19. The chain is built from TRBV5-1 and TRBJ2-3; no reliable D call. Sequencing was carried out using PBMCs or T cells enriched from blood (not recorded which). The CDR3 bases are TGCGCCAGCAGCTTTGGCTCTTCTCTCACAGATACGCAGTATTTT. Its translation is CASSFGSSLTDTQYF.